These 18 T cell receptor beta chains came from one sample sequenced in a study of identical twins. MiXCR, run by TCRdb on the 5' RACE reads, gives a single entry per CDR3 protein. The sample includes around 340,000 distinct CDR3 sequences, approximately 8.8% of them seen just once. The sample comprised naive T cells sorted from blood. The source is a woman in her 50s in good health.

The chain has TRBV11-2 and TRBJ2-1; 13 nucleotides match TRBD2. J lost 7 bases, V lost 6 bases, and 9 bases had no gene match. The germline V gene encodes CDR1 SGHAT and CDR2 FQNNGV. The CDR3 is made up of 16 amino acids. DNA of the CDR3: TGTGCCAGCAGTCCCCTTACTAGCGGGAGGGCTAATGAGCAGTTCTTC. This sequence encodes CASSPLTSGRANEQFF.

The V and J genes are TRBV5-4 and TRBJ2-3; 14 bases match TRBD2. J was trimmed by 4 bases and V by 3 bases; bases with no gene match: 7. This CDR3 has 17 residues. The germline V gene has CDR1 SGHNT and CDR2 YYREEE (reference sequence). The CDR3 region has the DNA TGTGCCAGCAGCTCAAGGGAGGGACTAGCGGGAGCAGATACGCAGTATTTT. It is translated as CASSSREGLAGADTQYF.

This clonotype was observed a handful of times. The chain recombines TRBV24-1 with TRBJ2-1; D uncertain. The CDR3 has 13 residues. CDR1 is KGHDR, CDR2 SFDVKD, per germline. The V and J ends lost 3 bases and 8 bases respectively, with 10 bases between them. Here the CDR3 reads CATSDERADEQFF. DNA for the CDR3: TGTGCCACCAGTGATGAAAGGGCCGATGAGCAGTTCTTC.

This chain uses TRBV20-1 with TRBJ1-2; D is perhaps TRBD1 (6 bases). The CDR3 spans 15 residues. The V gene lost 0 bases and the J gene lost 4 bases, with 15 bases spanning the gap. Germline V gene data show CDR1 as DFQATT and CDR2 as SNEGSKA (reference sequence). The CDR3 DNA reads as TGCAGTGCTAGAGATCATGAGGACAGACTCTATGGCTACACCTTC. Residues: CSARDHEDRLYGYTF.

This clonotype showed up many times. The genes are TRBV5-1 and TRBJ2-7; the match to TRBD2 covers 7 bases. The CDR3 has 16 amino acids. Trimming removed 0 bases from V and 5 bases from J; junction bases left unmatched: 11. Germline-derived CDR1 and CDR2 are SGHRS and YFSETQ. The CDR3 sequence: CASSLGLAELPHEQYF. CDR3 sequence (DNA): TGCGCCAGCAGCTTGGGCCTAGCGGAGCTTCCCCACGAGCAGTACTTC.

There are a few counts of this clonotype. V and J are TRBV24-1 and TRBJ2-4; 9 bases are a match to TRBD1. There are 17 residues in the CDR3. The germline V gene encodes CDR1 KGHDR and CDR2 SFDVKD. The V segment lost 3 bases and the J segment 7 bases; nucleotides outside the gene matches: 12. The chain's CDR3 is CATSDKGQGYLENIQYF. In DNA, the CDR3 is TGTGCCACCAGTGATAAGGGACAGGGATATTTGGAGAACATTCAGTACTTC.

The CDR3, as DNA: TGTGCCAGCAGCTTAGTTAGAAACACAGATACGCAGTATTTT. This encodes CASSLVRNTDTQYF. The rearrangement uses TRBV11-3 and TRBJ2-3, with D unresolved. CDR3 length equals 14 residues. Germline V lookup: CDR1 SGHNT, CDR2 YENEEA. Between the trimmed V and J ends, which lost 1 base and 2 bases, there was a span of 7 bases.

The chain has TRBV19 and TRBJ2-1; TRBD1 agrees at 8 bases. The germline gives CDR1 LNHDA, CDR2 SQIVND (reference sequence). This CDR3 comprises 15 residues. The junction had 7 bases not matched to a gene; V was cut back by 5 bases and J by 4 bases. CDR3 sequence reads: CASSYPGQAYNEQFF. CDR3 coding DNA: TGTGCCAGTAGTTACCCGGGACAGGCTTACAATGAGCAGTTCTTC.

This clonotype was seen more than once but under ten times. The rearrangement joins TRBV18 to TRBJ2-2; TRBD1 matches at 9 bases. The V and J ends lost 6 bases and 5 bases, in that order; junction bases with no gene match: 13. Germline V lookup: CDR1 KGHSH, CDR2 LQKENI. CDR3 length equals 17 residues. The CDR3 coding sequence is TGTGCCAGCTCGCCCTACACAGGGGGCGCAGAGACCGGGGAGCTGTTTTTT. As protein: CASSPYTGGAETGELFF.

The rearrangement links TRBV12-5 to TRBJ2-1, with D unresolved. Between the trimmed V and J ends, which lost 5 bases and 4 bases, there was a span of 18 bases. The CDR3 consists of 16 residues. Germline CDR1 is LGHNT and CDR2 is FRNRAP. The CDR3 reads CASGTPPEDLYNEQFF. CDR3 DNA: TGTGCTAGTGGTACTCCTCCAGAGGACCTTTACAATGAGCAGTTCTTC.

This clonotype came up a few times. V and J are TRBV5-1 and TRBJ2-3; D ambiguous. Germline-derived CDR1 and CDR2 are SGHRS and YFSETQ. V was cut by 6 bases and J by 4 bases, with 18 bases left in between. The CDR3 runs 15 residues. In DNA, the CDR3 is TGCGCCAGCACCGATGTAGGTTTCGGGCCAGATACGCAGTATTTT. It specifies CASTDVGFGPDTQYF. The full variable domain, completed using reference TRBV5-1 and TRBJ2-3, is KAGVTQTPRYLIKTRGQQVTLSCSPISGHRSVSWYQQTPGQGLQFLFEYFSETQRNKGNFPGRFSGRQFSNSRSEMNVSTLELGDSALYLCASTDVGFGPDTQYFGPGTRLTVL.

The rearrangement links TRBV10-2 to TRBJ1-1, with TRBD1 matching 7 bases. From germline, CDR1 is WSHSY and CDR2 SAAADI. The J segment lost 7 bases and the V segment lost 6 bases, leaving 8 bases of the junction unmatched. The CDR3 contains 13 residues. CDR3 loop: CASRVTGRVEAFF. CDR3 sequence (DNA): TGCGCCAGCAGGGTGACAGGGAGGGTTGAAGCTTTCTTT.

The genes are TRBV14 and TRBJ2-1; no firm D call. From germline, CDR1 is SGHDN and CDR2 FVKESK. This CDR3 region has 14 residues. Between the trimmed V and J ends, which lost 6 bases and 4 bases, there was a span of 13 bases. For the CDR3, the DNA is TGTGCCAGCAGTCCAGTAGCCTCGTACAATGAGCAGTTCTTC. This encodes CASSPVASYNEQFF.

The chain has TRBV2 and TRBJ2-7, with 13 bases that match TRBD2. The germline V gene has CDR1 SNHLY and CDR2 FYNNEI. The V and J ends lost 6 bases and 2 bases, in that order; junction bases with no gene match: 13. The CDR3 is 18 amino acids. CDR3: CASRDFEGLAGSTYEQYF. CDR3 DNA sequence: TGTGCCAGCAGGGATTTCGAGGGACTAGCGGGATCCACCTACGAGCAGTACTTC.

This clonotype has a count of ten or more. The chain recombines TRBV6-2 or TRBV6-3 with TRBJ2-2, with no clear D. The CDR3 length is 11 residues. The germline gives CDR1 MNHEY, CDR2 SVGEGT. Trimming stripped 0 bases from V and 9 bases from J, with 2 bases between. The chain's CDR3 is CASSYSRELFF. The CDR3 DNA reads as TGTGCCAGCAGTTACTCCCGGGAGCTGTTTTTT.

This clonotype has a handful of counts. The genes are TRBV20-1 and TRBJ2-1, with D possibly TRBD2 on 6 matching bases. CDR1 DFQATT and CDR2 SNEGSKA come from the germline V gene (reference sequence). The CDR3 covers 19 residues. Trimming removed 0 bases at V and 4 bases at J, with 25 bases between. CDR3 coding DNA: TGCAGTGCTAGAGATTTTAGGCGGGACCTAACGCTCGGGTACAATGAGCAGTTCTTC. It encodes CSARDFRRDLTLGYNEQFF.

About this clonotype itself: A read error may produce the germline difference seen at one junction end. This chain links TRBV12-3 or TRBV12-4 with TRBJ2-1; 9 nucleotides align to TRBD2. The CDR3 contains 14 residues. In nucleotides, the CDR3 is TGTGGCAGCAGTTTTGCGGGAGGGCGAAATGAGCAGTTCTTC. Protein: CGSSFAGGRNEQFF.

The sample holds a few counts of this clonotype. The chain is built from TRBV11-1 and TRBJ1-1, with D perhaps matching TRBD1 (6 bases). Germline V gene lookup returns CDR1 SGHAT and CDR2 FQDESV (reference sequence). The CDR3 sequence is 15 residues long. With 6 bases removed from V and 1 base from J, the gap between germline ends came to 15 bases. The CDR3 nucleotides read TGTGCCAGCAGTTATGACAGGACCTCGAACACTGAAGCTTTCTTT. This codes for CASSYDRTSNTEAFF. The full variable domain, rest sourced from reference TRBV11-1 and TRBJ1-1, is EAEVAQSPRYKITEKSQAVAFWCDPISGHATLYWYRQILGQGPELLVQFQDESVVDDSQLPKDRFSAERLKGVDSTLKIQPAELGDSAMYLCASSYDRTSNTEAFFGQGTRLTVV.